This T cell receptor beta chain was retrieved from a study of monozygotic twins with inflammatory bowel disease. Study results and caveats: Sharing of clonotypes with others was lower in IBD patients than in healthy twins, and this was especially so with disease activity.

From whole blood, total RNA was isolated without any sorting of T cells. Each TCR library consumed around 3,600 ng of total RNA. TCRdb reanalyzed the 5' RACE reads and collapses them to one entry per CDR3 protein, without DNA. The sample data list fewer than 400,000 distinct CDR3 sequences. This CDR3 region has 15 residues. CDR1 and CDR2 (germline): MNHEY, SVGAGI. As concerns this clonotype: The target antigen is unknown.

The chain couples TRBV6-5 to TRBJ2-7; with no DNA, the TCRdb D assignment of TRBD1 cannot be verified. The sequence derives from a human donor with ulcerative colitis or Crohn's disease, or a healthy co-twin of an affected twin (not recorded which). The sample was blood. CDR3 sequence reads: CASSYSAGGGYEQYF.